This record looks at one T cell receptor beta chain sequence and its context. Its specificity is not known. The method was immunoSEQ multiplex PCR; TCRdb's version includes in-frame clones alone and lacks a portion of them. The sample yields around 52,000 clones, approximately 90% seen once. The time point is: week 5, during vaccination. Vaccinated patients received 300 ug of mutant IDH1 20-mer peptide per dose, with topical imiquimod. These data belong to a study of a mutant IDH1 vaccine in newly diagnosed glioma. This material consisted of PBMCs, taken from a glioma patient whose treatment included an IDH1 peptide vaccine. The receptor was derived from a woman between 40 and 55 years old with glioma.

DNA for the CDR3: TGTGCCAGCAGCGCGGGGGGGAGCAATCAGCCCCAGCATTTT. It encodes CASSAGGSNQPQHF. V usage is TRBV9 and J usage is TRBJ1-5, with D tentatively TRBD1 (5 bases). From germline, CDR1 is SGDLS and CDR2 YYNGEE. This CDR3 has 14 amino acids. Trimming cost V 3 bases and J 1 base, with 8 bases left between them.